The subject of this entry is one T cell receptor (beta chain). As handled by the study authors: Amplification from reference gene primers served as the basis for estimated nucleated cell counts. TCRdb's copy holds only in-frame clones and misses some; the assay was immunoSEQ multiplex PCR. The D gene and trimming were derived from the DNA, and the V and J assignments and clone size from that table. The sample records about 130,000 clones, about 72% being singletons. The data originate from a study of blood T cell repertoires in COVID-19. At the level of the study: Whether acute or convalescent, the COVID-19 samples came from the United States, Italy and Spain. In each case, the material was cDNA or gDNA derived from T cells, B-cell-depleted T cells, or PBMCs.

This CDR3 has 14 residues. J lost 3 bases, V lost 6 bases, and 7 bases had no gene match. Germline values: CDR1 MNHNY, CDR2 SVGAGI (reference sequence). The TCR comes from an older woman with acute or convalescent COVID-19. The chain has TRBV6-6 and TRBJ2-7; 8 bases line up with TRBD1. The sequenced sample consisted of peripheral blood. The CDR3 sequence is CASSWTGKNYEQYF. CDR3 in DNA: TGTGCCAGCAGCTGGACAGGGAAGAACTACGAGCAGTACTTC.